The 5 T cell receptor beta chains below were found in one sample sequenced in a study of shared clonotypes between healthy human individuals. The method was immunoSEQ multiplex PCR; TCRdb's version includes in-frame clones alone and lacks a portion of them. The repertoire includes approximately 2,000,000 clones, 85% to 95% of them detected once, and about 0.36% sits in the top ten. The sequenced material came from naive CD4+ T cells from PBMCs. Subset specified: CD45RA+ positively selected. All receptors derive from a man aged 18-30 years in good health. Some clones in this sample may be carry-over from other donors' samples.

This chain connects TRBV7-9 to TRBJ1-1, with a weak D call TRBD1 (5 bases). This CDR3 is built from 18 residues. The germline V and J ends were trimmed by 5 bases and 1 base, with 23 bases remaining between them. From germline, CDR1 is SEHNR and CDR2 FQNEAQ (reference sequence). CDR3 sequence: CASSPSRSGGAENTEAFF. Written as DNA, the CDR3 is TGTGCCAGCAGCCCTTCCAGGTCGGGCGGGGCAGAGAACACTGAAGCTTTCTTT.

The gene calls are TRBV28 and TRBJ1-5; D call uncertain. V was shortened by 5 bases and J by 6 bases, with 17 bases between the two germline ends. This CDR3 is 15 amino acids long. Germline assignment: CDR1 MDHEN and CDR2 SYDVKM. This chain's CDR3 is CASSPPVARGQPQHF. CDR3 coding DNA: TGTGCCAGCAGTCCACCGGTAGCCAGAGGTCAGCCCCAGCATTTT.

This chain connects TRBV27 to TRBJ2-7, with 10 bases fitting TRBD1. V shed 4 bases and J 5 bases; nucleotides not matched to a gene: 8. CDR3 length: 15 residues. Germline V gene lookup returns CDR1 MNHEY and CDR2 SMNVEV (reference sequence). CDR3 bases: TGTGCCAGCAGTTCCACGGGACAGGGGACCAACGAGCAGTACTTC. It translates to CASSSTGQGTNEQYF.

This clone has just one count. This chain links TRBV19 with TRBJ2-7, with 7 bases aligning to TRBD1. The CDR3 is 13 residues long. Losses at the gene ends were 6 bases for V and 2 bases for J; bases not matched to a gene: 4. The V gene's germline CDR1 is LNHDA and CDR2 SQIVND (reference sequence). The DNA for the CDR3 is TGTGCCAGTAGGAGAGGGACAGCCTACGAGCAGTACTTC. Translation gives CASRRGTAYEQYF.

The chain employs TRBV5-1 and TRBJ1-6; 10 positions match TRBD1. Trimming removed 4 bases from V and 5 bases from J; junction bases left unmatched: 3. The CDR3 loop spans 15 amino acids. Per the germline V gene, CDR1 is SGHRS and CDR2 is YFSETQ. The DNA of the CDR3 is TGCGCCAGCAGCAAAGGACAGGGGGATAATTCACCCCTCCACTTT. Translating gives CASSKGQGDNSPLHF.